The 30 T cell receptor beta chains in this list originate from one sample, sequenced in a study of cytomegalovirus exposure and HLA in healthy donors. Both 60 Vbeta primers and 13 Jbeta primers went into the PCR. Here immunoSEQ multiplex PCR was the method, and the copy in TCRdb shows in-frame clones only, minus some. The sample holds roughly 40,000 clones. The specimen was PBMCs. These TCRs come from a man aged 30-40 years in good health and CMV-seronegative.

The chain has TRBV4-1 and TRBJ2-3; D is undetermined. V lost 4 bases, J lost 3 bases, and 8 bases lay in between. Per the germline V gene, CDR1 is MGHRA and CDR2 is YSYEKL. This CDR3 is built from 13 residues. The CDR3 nucleotides read TGCGCCAGCAGCCTCAGTTTTACAGATACGCAGTATTTT. This encodes CASSLSFTDTQYF.

V usage is TRBV6-1 and J usage is TRBJ2-6; D is ambiguous. Per germline, CDR1 MNHNS and CDR2 SASEGT. V was trimmed by 0 bases and J by 0 bases, leaving 9 bases between them. There are 17 residues in the CDR3. CDR3 nucleotides: TGTGCCAGCAGTGAAGCGTGGGCAGGCTCTGGGGCCAACGTCCTGACTTTC. Its protein product is CASSEAWAGSGANVLTF.

In DNA, the CDR3 is TGTGCTAGTGGTCTCTTCCTAAACTATGGCTACACCTTC. Residues: CASGLFLNYGYTF. This chain connects TRBV12-5 to TRBJ1-2; D remains unclear. With 5 bases removed from V and 2 bases from J, the gap between germline ends came to 9 bases. The CDR3 consists of 13 residues. CDR1 is LGHNT, CDR2 FRNRAP, per germline.

The J gene is TRBJ1-4, the V gene TRBV4-1; D unclear. Germline values: CDR1 MGHRA, CDR2 YSYEKL. V was pared by 1 base and J by 4 bases, with 10 bases between. CDR3 size: 15 residues. This CDR3 reads CASSQAAGSNEKLFF. For the CDR3, the DNA is TGCGCCAGCAGCCAAGCTGCAGGTAGTAATGAAAAACTGTTTTTT.

The chain links TRBV7-9 to TRBJ1-1; D is unresolved. Trimming removed 2 bases at V and 7 bases at J, with 8 bases between. The CDR3 has 12 amino acids. From germline, CDR1 is SEHNR and CDR2 FQNEAQ (reference sequence). The DNA of the CDR3 is TGTGCCAGCAGCTTACTCTACGGTGAAGCTTTCTTT. Residues: CASSLLYGEAFF.

This chain connects TRBV19 to TRBJ2-1, with TRBD2 as a possible D gene (5 bases). The V gene lost 2 bases and the J gene lost 4 bases, with 12 bases spanning the gap. The CDR3 has 15 residues. Per the germline V gene, CDR1 is LNHDA and CDR2 is SQIVND (reference sequence). The CDR3 is CASSIMESGYNEQFF. CDR3 sequence (DNA): TGTGCCAGTAGTATAATGGAAAGCGGATACAATGAGCAGTTCTTC.

The CDR3 nucleotides read TGTGCCAGCAGCGTCGGACAGGGGGAGTCACGTATGAACACTGAAGCTTTCTTT. Amino acid sequence: CASSVGQGESRMNTEAFF. This chain joins TRBV9 and TRBJ1-1; TRBD1 matches at 10 bases. Germline CDR1 SGDLS, CDR2 YYNGEE. V shed 2 bases and J 0 bases; nucleotides not matched to a gene: 10. The CDR3 has 18 amino acids.

The chain combines TRBV13 with TRBJ1-2, with a tentative D call TRBD1 (5 bases). CDR3 length: 15 amino acids. Germline loops: CDR1 PRHDT, CDR2 FYEKMQ (reference sequence). The V end was cut by 6 bases, the J end by 6 bases, with 20 bases between. This CDR3 is CASSLWGERENGYTF. The CDR3, as DNA: TGTGCCAGCAGTCTATGGGGGGAGAGAGAGAATGGCTACACCTTC.

The V gene is TRBV5-7, the J gene TRBJ2-7; weak D call: TRBD1 (5 bases). TRBV5-7 falls under the ORF class, with uncertain function. The CDR3 runs 17 residues. Trimming shortened V by 3 bases and J by 2 bases, and 21 bases separated the two germline ends. CDR3 DNA: TGTGCCAGCAGCTCCTCAGGGCTCTACGACCGGACCTACGAGCAGTACTTC. This gives the protein CASSSSGLYDRTYEQYF.

J is TRBJ2-7 and V is TRBV7-6, with TRBD2 identical over 7 bases. J was trimmed by 5 bases and V by 4 bases; bases with no gene match: 20. The length of the CDR3 is 18 residues. Germline V gene data show CDR1 as SGHVS and CDR2 as FNYEAQ. The CDR3 coding sequence is TGTGCCAGCAGCTATATGGTCGGTGCGGCGGGAGTCCCCCACGAGCAGTACTTC. Protein: CASSYMVGAAGVPHEQYF.

J is TRBJ2-7 and V is TRBV5-1, with 13 bases matching TRBD2. This CDR3 spans 18 amino acids. Looked up from germline, CDR1 is SGHRS and CDR2 is YFSETQ. V shed 2 bases, J shed 3 bases, and the junction held 11 bases outside the gene matches. CDR3 nucleotide sequence: TGCGCCAGCAGCTTCGGACTAGCGGGAGAAGCCGGGGACTACGAGCAGTACTTC. Its protein product is CASSFGLAGEAGDYEQYF.

The chain uses TRBV4-2 and TRBJ1-1, with D possibly TRBD1 on 6 matching bases. The CDR3 covers 16 residues. Germline CDR1 reads LGHNA; CDR2 reads YNFKEQ. V was shortened by 0 bases and J by 5 bases, with 16 bases between the two germline ends. In DNA, the CDR3 is TGTGCCAGCAGCCAAGAAAGTACACTAAGGGGGACTGAAGCTTTCTTT. It translates to CASSQESTLRGTEAFF.

The CDR3 region has the DNA TGTGCCAGCAAGCCAGGGTCAAGCTCCTACGAGCAGTACTTC. Amino acids: CASKPGSSSYEQYF. V and J are TRBV6-5 and TRBJ2-7; D possibly corresponds to TRBD1 (5 bases). Trimming cost V 7 bases and J 0 bases, with 13 bases left between them. The CDR3 runs 14 residues. Looked up from germline, CDR1 is MNHEY and CDR2 is SVGAGI.

The chain carries TRBV7-2 and TRBJ2-1, with D maybe TRBD1 (5 bases). The CDR3 contains 14 residues. CDR1 and CDR2 from the germline V gene are SGHTA and FQGNSA. V shed 4 bases and J shed 9 bases, with 16 bases lying between them. The CDR3 spells CASSSEPTDLEQFF. For the CDR3, the DNA is TGTGCCAGCAGCTCTGAGCCGACAGATCTTGAGCAGTTCTTC.

This sequence joins TRBV5-1 and TRBJ2-3; 7 positions match TRBD1. The junction had 2 bases not matched to a gene; V was cut back by 0 bases and J by 1 base. This CDR3 has 15 residues. CDR1 and CDR2 (germline): SGHRS, YFSETQ. CDR3: CASSLGQGGTDTQYF. The CDR3 nucleotides read TGCGCCAGCAGCTTGGGTCAGGGGGGCACAGATACGCAGTATTTT.

CDR3 nucleotides: TGTGCCAGCAGGTCCCCAGGGGGCACTGAAGCTTTCTTT. This gives the protein CASRSPGGTEAFF. J is TRBJ1-1 and V is TRBV6-5; 7 nucleotides match TRBD1. V shed 6 bases, J shed 4 bases, and the junction held 5 bases outside the gene matches. The V gene's germline CDR1 is MNHEY and CDR2 SVGAGI. This CDR3 has 13 amino acids.

The chain links TRBV6-5 to TRBJ1-3; possibly TRBD1 for D (6 bases). The V and J ends lost 8 bases and 3 bases respectively, with 11 bases between them. The germline gives CDR1 MNHEY, CDR2 SVGAGI. This CDR3 is built from 13 residues. CDR3 in DNA: TGTGCCAGCCGGGGGGGCGGTGGAAACACCATATATTTT. Encoded protein: CASRGGGGNTIYF.

The V gene is TRBV13, the J gene TRBJ2-1; D gene uncertain. The V and J ends lost 1 base and 8 bases respectively, with 12 bases between them. The CDR3 runs to 14 residues. Germline V lookup: CDR1 PRHDT, CDR2 FYEKMQ (reference sequence). This chain's CDR3 is CASSLVGKQDEQFF. In nucleotides, the CDR3 is TGTGCCAGCAGCTTAGTAGGAAAGCAGGATGAGCAGTTCTTC.

The chain carries TRBV25-1 and TRBJ2-3, with TRBD2 matching 7 bases. CDR3 length equals 15 residues. CDR1 is MGHDK and CDR2 is SYGVNS in the germline V gene. V lost 1 base, J lost 6 bases, and 7 bases stayed unmatched. In DNA, the CDR3 is TGTGCCAGCAGTGAATCCCTAGGACTAGTCGATACGCAGTATTTT. Residues: CASSESLGLVDTQYF.

The genes are TRBV6-1 and TRBJ2-7, with TRBD2 matching over 12 bases. The CDR3 extends over 15 amino acids. Germline-derived CDR1 and CDR2 are MNHNS and SASEGT. With V trimmed by 8 bases and J by 0 bases, 5 bases remained unmatched. The CDR3 spells CASVQTSGSSYEQYF. CDR3 bases: TGTGCCAGCGTTCAGACTAGCGGGAGCTCCTACGAGCAGTACTTC.

The V call is TRBV15, the J call TRBJ2-1; 8 nucleotides match TRBD2. In germline, CDR1 is LNHNV, CDR2 YYDKDF (reference sequence). The CDR3 spans 15 residues. The V gene end was trimmed by 1 base and the J gene end by 3 bases; junction bases not matched to a gene: 2. The CDR3 sequence is CATSRASGSYNEQFF. For the CDR3, the DNA is TGTGCCACCAGCAGAGCAAGCGGGAGCTACAATGAGCAGTTCTTC.

This chain links TRBV6-5 with TRBJ1-5; 10 bases fit TRBD1. Germline trimming cut 4 bases from V and 4 bases from J; bases unmatched to any gene: 7. Per the germline V gene, CDR1 is MNHEY and CDR2 is SVGAGI. This CDR3 is 16 amino acids long. CDR3 sequence: CASSSQRGQGNQPQHF. The DNA of the CDR3 is TGTGCCAGCAGTTCCCAACGGGGACAGGGGAATCAGCCCCAGCATTTT.

V gene TRBV6-5 combines with J gene TRBJ1-2; D gene ambiguous. The CDR3 contains 14 residues. The germline V and J ends were trimmed by 2 bases and 4 bases, with 11 bases remaining between them. CDR1 MNHEY and CDR2 SVGAGI come from the germline V gene. The CDR3, as DNA: TGTGCCAGCAGTTACGGGGAGGGCGTCTATGGCTACACCTTC. Protein sequence: CASSYGEGVYGYTF.

V and J are TRBV11-2 and TRBJ2-1; TRBD2 agrees at 12 bases. The CDR3 totals 18 residues. CDR1 is SGHAT, CDR2 FQNNGV, per germline. J gave up 1 base and V 8 bases, and 12 bases lay outside the gene matches. CDR3 sequence reads: CASGLRTSGIRSYNEQFF. CDR3 sequence (DNA): TGTGCCAGCGGCCTACGGACTAGCGGGATTAGGTCCTACAATGAGCAGTTCTTC.

The chain links TRBV30 to TRBJ1-5; TRBD1 is a possible D gene (5 bases). The germline V gene encodes CDR1 GTSNPN and CDR2 SVGIG (reference sequence). V was trimmed by 0 bases and J by 1 base, leaving 10 bases between them. The CDR3 has 15 residues. The CDR3 DNA is TGTGCCTGGAGTGTAGGGGCGCAGAGCAATCAGCCCCAGCATTTT. Translation gives CAWSVGAQSNQPQHF.

This rearrangement joins TRBV6-5 to TRBJ2-7; 11 nucleotides agree with TRBD2. Losses at the gene ends were 5 bases for V and 3 bases for J; bases not matched to a gene: 3. The length of the CDR3 is 14 residues. The germline V gene has CDR1 MNHEY and CDR2 SVGAGI. DNA of the CDR3: TGTGCCAGCAGTATCGGGACTAGCGGCTACGAGCAGTACTTC. Translation: CASSIGTSGYEQYF.

This sequence joins TRBV5-1 and TRBJ2-1; 10 bases line up with TRBD2. Per the germline V gene, CDR1 is SGHRS and CDR2 is YFSETQ. J was trimmed by 3 bases and V by 7 bases; bases with no gene match: 7. The CDR3 contains 15 residues. CDR3 coding DNA: TGCGCCAGCGACCCGGGACTAGCGAACTACAATGAGCAGTTCTTC. This codes for CASDPGLANYNEQFF.

The chain recombines TRBV27 with TRBJ2-1, with 14 positions matching TRBD2. Germline CDR1 MNHEY, CDR2 SMNVEV (reference sequence). The CDR3 is 19 amino acids. V dropped 7 bases and J dropped 4; count of bases not matched to a gene: 15. CDR3 sequence reads: CASKRDGRLAGGLYNEQFF. CDR3 DNA: TGTGCCAGCAAAAGGGACGGGAGACTAGCGGGAGGGTTATACAATGAGCAGTTCTTC.

This chain joins TRBV7-9 and TRBJ2-3, with D maybe TRBD2 (5 bases). In germline, CDR1 is SEHNR, CDR2 FQNEAQ (reference sequence). The CDR3 length is 15 residues. V lost 5 bases and J 3 bases, leaving 15 bases between the germline ends. DNA for the CDR3: TGTGCCAGCAGCCTTGGAGCGGAGACTACAGATACGCAGTATTTT. Residues: CASSLGAETTDTQYF.

The chain employs TRBV29-1 and TRBJ2-3; TRBD1 matches 7 bases. The CDR3 extends over 15 amino acids. With V trimmed by 7 bases and J by 0 bases, 10 bases remained unmatched. Per the germline V gene, CDR1 is SQVTM and CDR2 is ANQGSEA. The CDR3 sequence: CSADLGTDSTDTQYF. The DNA for the CDR3 is TGCAGCGCCGATCTCGGGACAGATAGCACAGATACGCAGTATTTT.